These T cell receptor beta chains were read from a single sample in a study of cytomegalovirus exposure and HLA in healthy donors. Clones were read by immunoSEQ multiplex PCR, and TCRdb kept only the in-frame ones, dropping some. The sample gives 95,000 to 150,000 clones, around 80% of which show up once; 0.24% is in the top ten. Sequenced: PBMCs. The receptors were gathered from a man aged 45-60 years in good health and CMV-seronegative. The CDR3 runs from the conserved cysteine through the conserved F or W. The order of the fields is clone size, D gene, J gene, V gene, CDR3 DNA, CDR3 protein. The D gene is left open where the match is weak. A clone size is listed for some rows: how often the clone was seen (once, few, many), or a class if it is expanded.

few	.	TRBJ1-3	TRBV15	TGTGCCACCAGCAGAGTAGCCCCGGGTCGGGGAAACACCATATATTTT	CATSRVAPGRGNTIYF
.	TRBD1	TRBJ2-3	TRBV27	TGTGCCAGCAGTTTGGGGACAGGGGCAGATACGCAGTATTTT	CASSLGTGADTQYF
.	.	TRBJ1-5	TRBV4-2	TGTGCCAGCAGCCCGGTCGATAGCAATCAGCCCCAGCATTTT	CASSPVDSNQPQHF
.	TRBD1	TRBJ1-1	TRBV19	TGTGCCAGTAGTATGATTACAGGGGGCAAAGCTTTCTTT	CASSMITGGKAFF
.	TRBD2	TRBJ2-7	TRBV18	TGTGCCAGCTCACCCGGGACTAGCGGGGGGAGCTCCTACGAGCAGTACTTC	CASSPGTSGGSSYEQYF
few	TRBD2	TRBJ2-7	TRBV4-1	TGCGCCAGCAGCCAGGCGCCTAGCGGGCAAACCCTGCAGTACTTC	CASSQAPSGQTLQYF
.	.	TRBJ2-2	TRBV23-1	TGCGCCAGCAGTCAATCTAACAGGAACACCGGGGAGCTGTTTTTT	CASSQSNRNTGELFF
.	.	TRBJ1-1	TRBV5-1	TGCGCCAGCGGACGGGGGAACACTGAAGCTTTCTTT	CASGRGNTEAFF
few	.	TRBJ2-2	TRBV7-3	TGTGCCAGCAGCGCAGACACTAACACCGGGGAGCTGTTTTTT	CASSADTNTGELFF
once	TRBD2	TRBJ2-7	TRBV15	TGTGCCACCAGCAGAGATGTGGACCTAGCGGGGGTTACCTACGAGCAGTACTTC	CATSRDVDLAGVTYEQYF
.	.	TRBJ1-1	TRBV7-2	TGTGCCAGCAGCCCCCAGACAGGGAACACTGAAGCTTTCTTT	CASSPQTGNTEAFF
.	.	TRBJ1-5	TRBV2	TGTGCCAGCAGTCAACAGGCCCTCTCTAATCAGCCCCAGCATTTT	CASSQQALSNQPQHF
.	.	TRBJ1-5	TRBV12-5	TGTGCTAGTGGTCGAGCGGGGAATATTCCCCTCCGATTCTATAGCAATCAGCCCCAGCATTTT	CASGRAGNIPLRFYSNQPQHF
.	TRBD2	TRBJ2-1	TRBV7-9	TGTGCCAGCAGCCTTGGCGGGACTAGCGGGACCCGTAATGAGCAGTTCTTC	CASSLGGTSGTRNEQFF
.	.	TRBJ2-7	TRBV28	TGTGCCAGCAGTTTTAGGGGGGGGAGCTACGAGCAGTACTTC	CASSFRGGSYEQYF
.	TRBD2	TRBJ2-5	TRBV28	TGTGCCAGCAGTCCAGGACTAGCGGGGGTGGGTGAAGAGACCCAGTACTTC	CASSPGLAGVGEETQYF
once	.	TRBJ2-7	TRBV21-1	TGTGCCAGCTGGGGGCGGGTGGGTGGAGACGAGCAGTACTTC	CASWGRVGGDEQYF
.	.	TRBJ2-2	TRBV5-6	TGTGCCAGCAGCTTGGCTAGGGGCAGGGGCACCGGGGAGCTGTTTTTT	CASSLARGRGTGELFF
.	.	TRBJ1-5	TRBV30	TGTGCCTGGAGTGGGCATATAAACAATCAGCCCCAGCATTTT	CAWSGHINNQPQHF
.	.	TRBJ1-2	TRBV30	TGTGCCTGGAGCGCCGGGACACCGGCTAAGGGCTACACCTTC	CAWSAGTPAKGYTF
few	TRBD2	TRBJ2-1	TRBV5-1	TGCGCCAGCAGCTTGATCCAGCGGGGGAACAATGAGCAGTTCTTC	CASSLIQRGNNEQFF
few	TRBD2	TRBJ2-7	TRBV14	TGTGCCAGCAGCCAATCGGGCGGGAGCTATGGATCCTACGAGCAGTACTTC	CASSQSGGSYGSYEQYF
.	.	TRBJ1-1	TRBV30	TGTGCCTGGAGTGGACAGCTGAACACTGAAGCTTTCTTT	CAWSGQLNTEAFF
.	.	TRBJ2-7	TRBV4-3	TGCGCCAGCAGCCAAGGAGGGGGGACTACCTACGAGCAGTACTTC	CASSQGGGTTYEQYF
.	.	TRBJ2-1	TRBV4-2	TGTGCCAGCAGCCAAGATGTAGCGGACCTCTCCTACAATGAGCAGTTCTTC	CASSQDVADLSYNEQFF
.	.	TRBJ1-4	TRBV5-1	TGCGCCAGCAGCGACTATACCGCGCGGAAACTGTTTTTT	CASSDYTARKLFF
.	TRBD2	TRBJ2-3	TRBV28	TGTGCCAGCAGTTTATCGGTAGCGGGAACAGATTTT	CASSLSVAGTDF
.	.	TRBJ2-7	TRBV5-1	TGCGCCAGCAGCTTAAAACAGGGCTACGAGCAGTACTTC	CASSLKQGYEQYF
.	.	TRBJ2-1	TRBV5-6	TGTGCCAGCAGCTTATTCTCTGGCGAGCAGTTCTTC	CASSLFSGEQFF
once	TRBD1	TRBJ1-2	TRBV14	TGTGCCAGCAGCCCCGACAGGGCTGGCTACCCCTTC	CASSPDRAGYPF
.	TRBD2	TRBJ2-7	TRBV6-4	TGTGCCAGCGGAGGGACGGGAAACGGGACTAGCGGGAGAAGGACCTACGAGCAGTACTTC	CASGGTGNGTSGRRTYEQYF
.	TRBD2	TRBJ2-4	TRBV6-1	TGTGCCGGGTCTAGCGGGGGGGTGAAGATGCACATTCAGTACTTC	CAGSSGGVKMHIQYF
.	.	TRBJ1-1	TRBV7-6	TGTGCCAGCAGCTCCTGGGGAGGCACTGAAGCTTTCTTT	CASSSWGGTEAFF
.	.	TRBJ1-4	TRBV7-9	TGTGCCAGCAGCTTAAAAGGGGTTGATGAAAAACTGTTTTTT	CASSLKGVDEKLFF
few	.	TRBJ2-7	TRBV7-3	TGTGCCAGCAGCCCCGCAACAGGCTACGAGCAGTACTTC	CASSPATGYEQYF
.	.	TRBJ1-2	TRBV7-2	TGTGCCAGCAGCTCCGAACCTTCGGGTTATGGCTACACCTTC	CASSSEPSGYGYTF
.	TRBD1	TRBJ2-7	TRBV7-9	TGTGCCAGCAGCTTAAGGGCCCTCTCTGGACAGGGGGTGGGGGAGCAGTACTTC	CASSLRALSGQGVGEQYF
.	.	TRBJ2-3	TRBV5-1	TGCGCCCGCAGCTTGGATGGGCCAGGTCTCACAGATACGCAGTATTTT	CARSLDGPGLTDTQYF
.	.	TRBJ1-2	TRBV4-3	TGCGCCAGCAGCCAGTCGGGGTCGGGCTACACCTTC	CASSQSGSGYTF
.	.	TRBJ2-5	TRBV5-1	TGCGCCAGCAGCTTTTGGGCAGGGGAGACCCAGTACTTC	CASSFWAGETQYF
.	.	TRBJ1-1	TRBV7-9	TGTGCCAGCAGCTTAGTCGACAGGAACACTGAAGCTTTCTTT	CASSLVDRNTEAFF
.	.	TRBJ2-7	TRBV6-5	TGTGCCAGCGGTTCCGGGACAAGCGATTACTACGAGCAGTACTTC	CASGSGTSDYYEQYF
.	.	TRBJ1-6	TRBV30	TGTGCCTGGAGCGGCAGGGGTAATTCACCCCTCCACTTT	CAWSGRGNSPLHF
.	.	TRBJ1-6	TRBV18	TGTGCCAGCTCCCGACAGGCAACCAATTCACCCCTCCACTTT	CASSRQATNSPLHF
once	.	TRBJ2-1	TRBV4-3	TGCGCCAGCAGCCAAGACGGGACTCTAAACAATGAGCAGTTCTTC	CASSQDGTLNNEQFF
few	.	TRBJ2-7	TRBV6-1	TGTGCCGGAGCTCTAGCGTGGGGCTACGAGCAGTACTTC	CAGALAWGYEQYF
.	.	TRBJ1-2	TRBV28	TGTGCCAGCAGTTTAGGTACAGGAAATTCCTATGGCTACACCTTC	CASSLGTGNSYGYTF
.	TRBD2	TRBJ2-7	TRBV11-3	TGTGCCAGCAGCTCACCGGGACTAGTAGCCGAGCAGTACTTC	CASSSPGLVAEQYF